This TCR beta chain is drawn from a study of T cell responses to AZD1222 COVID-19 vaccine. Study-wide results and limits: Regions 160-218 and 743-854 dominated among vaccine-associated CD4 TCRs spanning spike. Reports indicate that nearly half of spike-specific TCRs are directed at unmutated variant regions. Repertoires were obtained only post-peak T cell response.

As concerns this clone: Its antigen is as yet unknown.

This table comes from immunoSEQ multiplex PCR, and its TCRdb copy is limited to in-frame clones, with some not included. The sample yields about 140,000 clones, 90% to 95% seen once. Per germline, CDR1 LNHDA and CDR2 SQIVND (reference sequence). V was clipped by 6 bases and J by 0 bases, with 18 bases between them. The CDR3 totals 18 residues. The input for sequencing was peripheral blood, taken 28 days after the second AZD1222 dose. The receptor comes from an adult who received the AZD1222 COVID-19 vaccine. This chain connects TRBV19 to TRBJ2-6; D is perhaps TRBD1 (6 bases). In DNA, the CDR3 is TGTGCCAGTAGGAAAAGGACAGTAACCTACTCTGGGGCCAACGTCCTGACTTTC. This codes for CASRKRTVTYSGANVLTF.